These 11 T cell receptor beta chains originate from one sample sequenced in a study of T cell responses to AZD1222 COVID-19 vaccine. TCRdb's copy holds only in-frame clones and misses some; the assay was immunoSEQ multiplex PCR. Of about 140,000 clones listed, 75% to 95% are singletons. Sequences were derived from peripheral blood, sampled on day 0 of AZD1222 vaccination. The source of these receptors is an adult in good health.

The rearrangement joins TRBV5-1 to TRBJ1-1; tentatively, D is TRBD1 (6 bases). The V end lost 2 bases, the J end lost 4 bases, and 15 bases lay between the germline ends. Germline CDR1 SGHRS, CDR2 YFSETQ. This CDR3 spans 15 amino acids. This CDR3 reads CASSFGQSSSTEAFF. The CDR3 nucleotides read TGCGCCAGCAGCTTCGGACAGTCGAGTTCCACTGAAGCTTTCTTT. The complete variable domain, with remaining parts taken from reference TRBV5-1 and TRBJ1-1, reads KAGVTQTPRYLIKTRGQQVTLSCSPISGHRSVSWYQQTPGQGLQFLFEYFSETQRNKGNFPGRFSGRQFSNSRSEMNVSTLELGDSALYLCASSFGQSSSTEAFFGQGTRLTVV.

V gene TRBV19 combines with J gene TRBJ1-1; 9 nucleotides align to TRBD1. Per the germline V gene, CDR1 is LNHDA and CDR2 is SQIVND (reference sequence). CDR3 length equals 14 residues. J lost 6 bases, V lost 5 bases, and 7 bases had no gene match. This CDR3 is CASSGLGQGSEAFF. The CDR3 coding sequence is TGTGCCAGTAGTGGCCTGGGACAGGGTTCTGAAGCTTTCTTT.

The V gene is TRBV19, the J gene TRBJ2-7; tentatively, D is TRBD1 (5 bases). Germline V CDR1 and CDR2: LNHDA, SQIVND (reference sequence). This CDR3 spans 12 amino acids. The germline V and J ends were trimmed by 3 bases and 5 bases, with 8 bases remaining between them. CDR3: CASSIRADEQYF. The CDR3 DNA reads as TGTGCCAGTAGTATCAGGGCAGACGAGCAGTACTTC.

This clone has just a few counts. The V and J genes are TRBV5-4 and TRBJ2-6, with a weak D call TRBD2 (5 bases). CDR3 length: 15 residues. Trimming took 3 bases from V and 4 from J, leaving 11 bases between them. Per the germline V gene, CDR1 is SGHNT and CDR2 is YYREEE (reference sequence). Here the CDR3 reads CASSSEGPGANVLTF. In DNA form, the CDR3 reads TGTGCCAGCAGCTCCGAGGGTCCCGGGGCCAACGTCCTGACTTTC.

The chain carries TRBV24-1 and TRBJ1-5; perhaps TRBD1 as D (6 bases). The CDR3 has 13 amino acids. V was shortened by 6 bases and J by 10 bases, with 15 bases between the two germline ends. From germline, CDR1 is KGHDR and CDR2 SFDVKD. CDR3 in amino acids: CATSPTQDRPQHF. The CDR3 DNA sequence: TGTGCCACCAGTCCGACCCAGGACAGACCCCAGCATTTT.

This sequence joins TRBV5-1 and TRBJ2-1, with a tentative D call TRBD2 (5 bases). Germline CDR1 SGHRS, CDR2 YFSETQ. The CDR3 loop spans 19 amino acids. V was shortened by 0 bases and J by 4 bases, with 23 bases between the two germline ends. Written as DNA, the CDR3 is TGCGCCAGCAGCTTGGCCGTGGGTAGCGAGACCTTTGATTACAATGAGCAGTTCTTC. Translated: CASSLAVGSETFDYNEQFF. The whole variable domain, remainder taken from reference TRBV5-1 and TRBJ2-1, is KAGVTQTPRYLIKTRGQQVTLSCSPISGHRSVSWYQQTPGQGLQFLFEYFSETQRNKGNFPGRFSGRQFSNSRSEMNVSTLELGDSALYLCASSLAVGSETFDYNEQFFGPGTRLTVL.

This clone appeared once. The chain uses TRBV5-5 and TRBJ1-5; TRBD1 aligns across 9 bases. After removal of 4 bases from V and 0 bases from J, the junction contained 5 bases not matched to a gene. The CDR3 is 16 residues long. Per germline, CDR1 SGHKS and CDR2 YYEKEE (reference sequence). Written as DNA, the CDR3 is TGTGCCAGCAGCCGCGGGACAGGGCCTAGCAATCAGCCCCAGCATTTT. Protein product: CASSRGTGPSNQPQHF.

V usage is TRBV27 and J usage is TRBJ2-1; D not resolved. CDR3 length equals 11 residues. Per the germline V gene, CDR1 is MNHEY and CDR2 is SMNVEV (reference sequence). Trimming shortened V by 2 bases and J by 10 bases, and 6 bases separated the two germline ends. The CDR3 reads CASSLPPEQFF. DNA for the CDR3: TGTGCCAGCAGTTTACCCCCGGAGCAGTTCTTC.

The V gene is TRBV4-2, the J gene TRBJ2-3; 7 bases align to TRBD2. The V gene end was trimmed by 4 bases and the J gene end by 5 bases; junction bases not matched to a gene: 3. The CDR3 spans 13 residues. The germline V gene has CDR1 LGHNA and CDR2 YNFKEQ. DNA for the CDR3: TGTGCCAGCAGCCTCGAGCGGGAAGATACGCAGTATTTT. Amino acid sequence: CASSLEREDTQYF.

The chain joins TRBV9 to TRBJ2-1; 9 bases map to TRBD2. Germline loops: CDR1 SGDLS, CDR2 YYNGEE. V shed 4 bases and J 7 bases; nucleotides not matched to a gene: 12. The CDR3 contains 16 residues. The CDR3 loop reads CASSPRTSGPMNEQFF. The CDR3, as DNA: TGTGCCAGCAGCCCCCGTACTAGCGGGCCTATGAATGAGCAGTTCTTC.

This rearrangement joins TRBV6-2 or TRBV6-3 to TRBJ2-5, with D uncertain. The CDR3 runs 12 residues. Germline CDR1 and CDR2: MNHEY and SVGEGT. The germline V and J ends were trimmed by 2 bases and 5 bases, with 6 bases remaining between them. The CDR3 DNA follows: TGTGCCAGCAGTTACCCAGAGGAGACCCAGTACTTC. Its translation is CASSYPEETQYF.